A single sample is the source of the 16 T cell receptor beta chains below, sequenced in a study of blood T cells in healthy people across ages. Alongside a J-beta primer mix, a sample-barcoded 5' primer served in a second PCR lasting about 6 to 12 cycles. Each CDR3 protein gets one entry after TCRdb re-called the 5' RACE reads with MiXCR. The sample consists of about 1 million distinct CDR3 sequences, over 35% of them appearing once. Sequenced material: blood. The source of these receptors is a woman between 55 and 75 years old in good health.

The chain recombines TRBV6-5 with TRBJ2-6; D uncertain. The germline CDR1 and CDR2 sequences are MNHEY and SVGAGI. This CDR3 spans 15 amino acids. V lost 6 bases, J lost 2 bases, and 11 bases lay in between. Written as DNA, the CDR3 is TGTGCCAGCAGCCCGGATGTCGCTGGGGCCAACGTCCTGACTTTC. It translates to CASSPDVAGANVLTF.

This clonotype was picked up a small number of times. This chain uses TRBV6-6 with TRBJ2-5; 10 nucleotides match TRBD1. The germline CDR1 and CDR2 sequences are MNHNY and SVGAGI (reference sequence). The V segment lost 0 bases and the J segment 4 bases; nucleotides outside the gene matches: 8. There are 17 residues in the CDR3. The CDR3 coding sequence is TGTGCCAGCAGTTACTCGATGGGACAGGGGTTTGGAGAGACCCAGTACTTC. Translating it yields CASSYSMGQGFGETQYF.

The chain recombines TRBV20-1 with TRBJ2-1; 10 bases agree with TRBD2. The V gene's germline CDR1 is DFQATT and CDR2 SNEGSKA (reference sequence). This CDR3 has 17 residues. J lost 0 bases, V lost 6 bases, and 11 bases had no gene match. CDR3 loop: CSAGRTSGGSSYNEQFF. CDR3 coding DNA: TGCAGTGCAGGGCGGACTAGCGGCGGGAGCTCCTACAATGAGCAGTTCTTC.

The genes are TRBV6-1 and TRBJ2-7; the D is unclear. This CDR3 is built from 13 residues. Between the trimmed V and J ends, which lost 7 bases and 4 bases, there was a span of 14 bases. CDR1 is MNHNS and CDR2 is SASEGT in the germline V gene. The CDR3 reads CASKDASRYEQYF. The CDR3 DNA sequence: TGTGCCAGCAAGGATGCCTCTCGTTACGAGCAGTACTTC.

This sequence joins TRBV5-1 and TRBJ2-7; 7 nucleotides agree with TRBD1. The CDR3 loop spans 15 amino acids. The J segment lost 1 base and the V segment lost 0 bases, leaving 4 bases of the junction unmatched. CDR1 is SGHRS and CDR2 is YFSETQ in the germline V gene. CDR3 sequence reads: CASSLGQGWSYEQYF. The CDR3 DNA sequence: TGCGCCAGCAGCTTGGGACAGGGTTGGTCCTACGAGCAGTACTTC.

This chain joins TRBV30 and TRBJ1-1; weak D call: TRBD1 (5 bases). Germline lookup yields CDR1 GTSNPN and CDR2 SVGIG (reference sequence). The CDR3 has 13 residues. The V gene lost 0 bases and the J gene lost 10 bases, with 15 bases spanning the gap. CDR3: CAWSVSGSWGAFF. The CDR3 coding sequence is TGTGCCTGGAGTGTGTCAGGGAGTTGGGGAGCTTTCTTT.

This chain connects TRBV7-8 to TRBJ2-1; D is perhaps TRBD2 (5 bases). Germline V gene sequence: CDR1 SGHVS, CDR2 FQNEAQ. Trimming removed 5 bases at V and 4 bases at J, with 21 bases between. This CDR3 region has 17 residues. CDR3 loop: CASSTPVVGVGYNEQFF. CDR3 DNA: TGTGCCAGCAGCACCCCCGTTGTGGGAGTCGGATACAATGAGCAGTTCTTC.

This clonotype occurred a few times. The V and J genes are TRBV20-1 and TRBJ2-7, with 13 bases identical to TRBD2. V shed 6 bases and J 3 bases; nucleotides not matched to a gene: 5. CDR3 length: 14 amino acids. Germline CDR1 and CDR2: DFQATT and SNEGSKA (reference sequence). This chain's CDR3 is CSARLAGGNYEQYF. CDR3 nucleotide sequence: TGCAGTGCGCGACTAGCGGGAGGAAACTACGAGCAGTACTTC.

The chain has TRBV4-2 and TRBJ2-1, with 8 bases fitting TRBD2. Judging by the DNA end, TRBJ2-7 fits better; the J call may be wrong. Germline CDR1 LGHNA, CDR2 YNFKEQ. The CDR3 runs 17 residues. The CDR3 nucleotides are TGTGCCAGCAGCCAAGCAGGACTAGCTCTTTCCGACAATGAGCAGTACTTC. Encoded protein: CASSQAGLALSDNEQYF.

The V and J genes are TRBV6-6 and TRBJ1-2, with D possibly TRBD1 on 5 matching bases. Germline CDR1 reads MNHNY; CDR2 reads SVGAGI (reference sequence). Trimming stripped 5 bases from V and 5 bases from J, with 15 bases between. This CDR3 comprises 14 residues. The DNA for the CDR3 is TGTGCCAGCAGTCGAACAGGAGCTGATTATGGCTACACCTTC. As protein: CASSRTGADYGYTF.

The chain uses TRBV6-2 or TRBV6-3 and TRBJ2-2, with D possibly matching TRBD2 (6 bases). The CDR3 sequence is 13 residues long. V lost 6 bases, J lost 7 bases, and 12 bases lay in between. Germline assignment: CDR1 MNHEY and CDR2 SVGEGT. Here the CDR3 reads CASSKGLIGELFF. CDR3 DNA sequence: TGTGCCAGCAGCAAGGGACTTATCGGGGAGCTGTTTTTT.

This clonotype was seen a few times. The rearrangement links TRBV20-1 to TRBJ2-3; no definite D call. The germline V gene has CDR1 DFQATT and CDR2 SNEGSKA (reference sequence). Trimming took off 5 bases at V and 2 bases at J, with 8 bases between the two ends. There are 12 residues in the CDR3. The CDR3 is CSACPTTDTQYF. CDR3 DNA: TGCAGTGCTTGTCCCACCACAGATACGCAGTATTTT.

Only one count was recorded for this clonotype. This sequence may be a read error, since a much larger clone differs from it by one base. The chain combines TRBV20-1 with TRBJ2-5; the D gene is possibly TRBD2 (5 bases). Germline CDR1 DFQATT, CDR2 SNEGSKA (reference sequence). The CDR3 is 14 amino acids. With 3 bases removed from V and 11 bases from J, the gap between germline ends came to 22 bases. CDR3 protein: CSARDLTSYNEQYF. The CDR3 DNA is TGCAGTGCTAGGGACTTGACCTCCTACAATGAGCAGTACTTC.

This clonotype was seen only once. This likely stems from a read error, as it lies one base from a far larger clone. The chain links TRBV12-3 or TRBV12-4 to TRBJ2-7; tentatively, D is TRBD2 (5 bases). The CDR3 runs to 14 residues. The CDR3 DNA reads TGTGCCAGCAGCCTCGGACTGGCGAGCTACGAGCAGTCCTTC. This sequence encodes CASSLGLASYEQSF.

The chain links TRBV7-2 to TRBJ1-4; D gene unclear. V lost 1 base to trimming and J lost 5 bases, with 14 bases between them. The CDR3 loop spans 16 amino acids. Germline lookup yields CDR1 SGHTA and CDR2 FQGNSA. For the CDR3, the DNA is TGTGCCAGCAGCTTAGTTTCCGGAGGGATAAATGAAAAACTGTTTTTT. It codes for CASSLVSGGINEKLFF.

The rearrangement uses TRBV29-1 and TRBJ2-7; D not certain. The germline gives CDR1 SQVTM, CDR2 ANQGSEA. Between the trimmed V and J ends, which lost 7 bases and 3 bases, there was a span of 7 bases. This CDR3 spans 10 amino acids. In DNA, the CDR3 is TGCAGCGCCTGGTACTACGAGCAGTACTTC. Translation: CSAWYYEQYF.